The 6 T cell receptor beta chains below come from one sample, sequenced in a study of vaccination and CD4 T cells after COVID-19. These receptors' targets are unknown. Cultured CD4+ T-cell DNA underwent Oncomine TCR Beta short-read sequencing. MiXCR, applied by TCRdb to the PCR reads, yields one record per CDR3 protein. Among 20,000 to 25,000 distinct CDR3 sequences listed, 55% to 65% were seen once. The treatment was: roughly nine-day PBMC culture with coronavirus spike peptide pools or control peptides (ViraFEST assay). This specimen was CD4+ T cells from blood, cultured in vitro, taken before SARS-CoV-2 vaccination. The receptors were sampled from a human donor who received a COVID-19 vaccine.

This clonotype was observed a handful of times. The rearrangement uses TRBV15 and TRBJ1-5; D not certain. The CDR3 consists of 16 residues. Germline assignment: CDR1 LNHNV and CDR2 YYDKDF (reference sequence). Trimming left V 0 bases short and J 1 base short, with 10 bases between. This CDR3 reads CATSRDRGRSNQPQHF. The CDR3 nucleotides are TGTGCCACCAGCAGAGATCGAGGCAGGAGCAATCAGCCCCAGCATTTT.

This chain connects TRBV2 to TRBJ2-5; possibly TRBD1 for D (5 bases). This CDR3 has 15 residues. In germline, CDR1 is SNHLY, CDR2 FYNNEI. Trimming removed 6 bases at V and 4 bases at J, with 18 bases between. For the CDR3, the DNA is TGTGCCAGCAGCCCTGACAGCGCCGATGGAGAGACCCAGTACTTC. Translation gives CASSPDSADGETQYF.

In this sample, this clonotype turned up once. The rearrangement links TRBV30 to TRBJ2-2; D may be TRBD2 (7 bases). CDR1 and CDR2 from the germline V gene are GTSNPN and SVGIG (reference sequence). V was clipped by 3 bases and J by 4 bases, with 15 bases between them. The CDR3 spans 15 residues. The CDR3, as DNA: TGTGCCTGGAGGATGGCGGGGGCCCCCACCGGGGAGCTGTTTTTT. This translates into CAWRMAGAPTGELFF. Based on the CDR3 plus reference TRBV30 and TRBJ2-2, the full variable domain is SQTIHQWPATLVQPVGSPLSLECTVEGTSNPNLYWYRQAAGRGLQLLFYSVGIGQISSEVPQNLSASRPQDRQFILSSKKLLLSDSGFYLCAWRMAGAPTGELFFGEGSRLTVL.

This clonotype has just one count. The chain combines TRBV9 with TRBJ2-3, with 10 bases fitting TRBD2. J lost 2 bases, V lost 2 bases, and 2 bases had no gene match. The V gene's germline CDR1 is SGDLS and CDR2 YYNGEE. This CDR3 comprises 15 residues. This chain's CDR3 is CASSVSGGLTDTQYF. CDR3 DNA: TGTGCCAGCAGCGTTAGCGGGGGGCTCACAGATACGCAGTATTTT.

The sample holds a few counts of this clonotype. The CDR3 sequence is CSARDPPRGGHEQFF. DNA for the CDR3: TGCAGTGCTAGAGATCCCCCGCGGGGGGGCCATGAGCAGTTCTTC. The gene calls are TRBV20-1 and TRBJ2-1, with 9 positions matching TRBD2. This CDR3 contains 15 residues. V lost 0 bases to trimming and J lost 8 bases; unmatched junction nucleotides: 8. The germline V gene encodes CDR1 DFQATT and CDR2 SNEGSKA (reference sequence).

The CDR3, as DNA: TGTGCCAGCAGTCACGAGGGAGGGTCCGGAAACACCATATATTTT. Translating gives CASSHEGGSGNTIYF. The gene calls are TRBV6-1 and TRBJ1-3, with D hard to call. The CDR3 is 15 residues long. Germline V gene lookup returns CDR1 MNHNS and CDR2 SASEGT. The V and J ends lost 5 bases and 4 bases respectively, with 15 bases between them.